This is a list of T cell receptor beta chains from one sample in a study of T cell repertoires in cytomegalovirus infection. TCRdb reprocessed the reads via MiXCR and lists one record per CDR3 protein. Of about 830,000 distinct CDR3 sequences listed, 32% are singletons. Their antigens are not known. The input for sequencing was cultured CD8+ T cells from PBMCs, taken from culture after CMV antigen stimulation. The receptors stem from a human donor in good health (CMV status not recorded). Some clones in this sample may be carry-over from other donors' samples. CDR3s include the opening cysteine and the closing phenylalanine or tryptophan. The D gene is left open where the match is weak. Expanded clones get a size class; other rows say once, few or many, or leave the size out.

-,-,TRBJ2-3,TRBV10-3,CAISEKGDTQYF,TGTGCCATCAGTGAAAAGGGAGATACGCAGTATTTT
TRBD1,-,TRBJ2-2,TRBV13,CASSLLDRGTLNTEELFF,TGTGCCAGCAGCTTGCTGGACAGGGGGACTCTTAACACCGAGGAGCTGTTTTTT
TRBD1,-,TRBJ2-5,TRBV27,CASSESGGGWETQYF,TGTGCCAGCAGTGAATCAGGGGGTGGGTGGGAGACCCAGTACTTC
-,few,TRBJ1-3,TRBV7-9,CASSLAETLSGNTIYF,TGTGCCAGCAGCTTAGCGGAGACTCTCTCTGGAAACACCATATATTTT
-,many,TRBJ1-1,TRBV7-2,CASSSAWITEAFF,TGTGCCAGCAGCTCCGCTTGGATCACTGAAGCTTTCTTT
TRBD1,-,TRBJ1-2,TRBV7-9,CASSSGTDIYGYTF,TGTGCCAGCAGTTCCGGGACAGATATCTATGGCTACACCTTC
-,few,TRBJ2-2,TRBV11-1,CASSLLGPNTGELFF,TGTGCCAGCAGCTTATTAGGACCCAACACCGGGGAGCTGTTTTTT
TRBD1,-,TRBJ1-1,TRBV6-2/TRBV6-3,CASSFPSRTGNDGEAFF,TGTGCCAGCAGTTTCCCCTCAAGGACAGGGAATGATGGTGAAGCTTTCTTT
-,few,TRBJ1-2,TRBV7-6,CASSLDTYNYGYTF,TGTGCCAGCAGCTTGGACACCTATAACTATGGCTACACCTTC
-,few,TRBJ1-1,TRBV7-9,CASSLDISGIEAFF,TGTGCCAGCAGCTTAGATATATCGGGGATTGAAGCTTTCTTT
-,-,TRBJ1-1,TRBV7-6,CASSLYPMNTEAFF,TGTGCCAGCAGCTTATATCCGATGAACACTGAAGCTTTCTTT
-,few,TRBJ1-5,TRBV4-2,CASSQETAAGNQPQHF,TGTGCCAGCAGCCAAGAAACGGCAGCCGGCAATCAGCCCCAGCATTTT
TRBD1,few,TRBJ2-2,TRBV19,CASSPSDRLSGELFF,TGTGCCAGTAGTCCCTCGGACAGGTTGTCCGGGGAGCTGTTTTTT
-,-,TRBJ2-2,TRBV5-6,CASSFLFNNPTGELFF,TGTGCCAGCAGCTTCCTCTTTAACAATCCTACCGGGGAGCTGTTTTTT
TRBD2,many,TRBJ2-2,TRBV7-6,CASSLDLAGGSGTGELFF,TGTGCCAGCAGCTTAGACCTAGCGGGGGGCAGCGGCACCGGGGAGCTGTTTTTT
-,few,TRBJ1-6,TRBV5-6,CASGLGWAWSPLHF,TGTGCCAGCGGACTTGGTTGGGCTTGGTCACCCCTCCACTTT
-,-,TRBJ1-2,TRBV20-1,CSAPGGQGYTF,TGCAGTGCCCCGGGGGGTCAAGGCTACACCTTC
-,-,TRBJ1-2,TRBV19,CATREGLVTYGYTF,TGTGCCACACGAGAGGGTTTAGTTACCTATGGCTACACCTTC
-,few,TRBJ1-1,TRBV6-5,CASSYSEQFDTEAFF,TGTGCCAGCAGTTACTCAGAACAGTTCGACACTGAAGCTTTCTTT
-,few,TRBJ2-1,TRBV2,CASTPRVGSGEGNEQFF,TGTGCCAGCACCCCCCGCGTGGGAAGCGGTGAGGGCAATGAGCAGTTCTTC
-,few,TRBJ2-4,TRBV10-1,CASSDGGAKNIQYF,TGCGCCAGCAGTGATGGGGGAGCCAAAAACATTCAGTACTTC
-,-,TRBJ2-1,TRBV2,CASMGPPPSNEQFF,TGTGCCAGCATGGGTCCCCCTCCGTCTAATGAGCAGTTCTTC
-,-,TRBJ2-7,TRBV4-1,CASSQGRGAREQYF,TGCGCCAGCAGCCAAGGGAGAGGGGCACGCGAGCAGTACTTC
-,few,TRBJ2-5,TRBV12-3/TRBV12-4,CASMDYSKETQYF,TGTGCCAGCATGGACTATTCGAAAGAGACCCAGTACTTC
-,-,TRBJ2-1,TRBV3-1,CASSQRGEDEQFF,TGTGCCAGCAGCCAGAGGGGGGAGGATGAGCAGTTCTTC
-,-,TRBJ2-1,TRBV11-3,CASSLGDGTLSSYNEQFF,TGTGCCAGCAGCTTAGGGGACGGGACCCTGAGCTCCTACAATGAGCAGTTCTTC
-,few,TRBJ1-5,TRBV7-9,CASSPPDSNQPQHF,TGTGCCAGCAGCCCCCCGGATAGCAATCAGCCCCAGCATTTT
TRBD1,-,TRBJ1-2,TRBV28,CASRPTGAHYGYTF,TGTGCCAGCAGGCCTACAGGGGCCCACTATGGCTACACCTTC
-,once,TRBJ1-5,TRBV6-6,CASSYSSSSRPRGNQPQHF,TGTGCCAGCAGTTACTCGAGTAGCAGCCGACCCCGGGGCAATCAGCCCCAGCATTTT
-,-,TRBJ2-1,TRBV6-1,CASLAGDNEQFF,TGTGCCAGCCTCGCAGGGGACAATGAGCAGTTCTTC
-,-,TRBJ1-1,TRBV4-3,CASSPSGNEAFF,TGCGCCAGCAGCCCTAGCGGGAACGAAGCTTTCTTT
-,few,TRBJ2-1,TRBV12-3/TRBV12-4,CASTPMVGTSYNEQFF,TGTGCCAGCACGCCGATGGTAGGGACCTCCTACAATGAGCAGTTCTTC
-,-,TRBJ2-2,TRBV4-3,CASSQLYTGELFF,TGCGCCAGCAGCCAACTTTACACCGGGGAGCTGTTTTTT
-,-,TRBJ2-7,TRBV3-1,CASSQGVDSYEQYF,TGTGCCAGCAGCCAAGGAGTAGACTCCTACGAGCAGTACTTC
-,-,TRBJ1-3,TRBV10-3,CAISEFKSGDRTFSGNTIYF,TGTGCCATCAGTGAGTTTAAGTCCGGTGACAGGACCTTTTCTGGAAACACCATATATTTT
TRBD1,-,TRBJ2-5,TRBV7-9,CASSPLQGGLGETQYF,TGTGCCAGCAGCCCCCTACAGGGGGGTTTGGGAGAGACCCAGTACTTC